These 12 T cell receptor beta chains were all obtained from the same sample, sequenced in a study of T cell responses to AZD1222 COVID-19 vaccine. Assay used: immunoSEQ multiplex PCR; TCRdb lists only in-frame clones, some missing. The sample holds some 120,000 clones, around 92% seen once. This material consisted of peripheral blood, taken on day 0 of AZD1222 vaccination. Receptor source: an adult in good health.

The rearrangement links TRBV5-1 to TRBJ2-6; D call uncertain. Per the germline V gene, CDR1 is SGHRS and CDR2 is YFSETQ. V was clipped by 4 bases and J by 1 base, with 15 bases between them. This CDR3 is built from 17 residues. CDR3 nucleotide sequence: TGCGCCAGCAGCGCAGGAAGCCTATTATCTGGGGCCAACGTCCTGACTTTC. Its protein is CASSAGSLLSGANVLTF. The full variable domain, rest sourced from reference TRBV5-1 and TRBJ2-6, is KAGVTQTPRYLIKTRGQQVTLSCSPISGHRSVSWYQQTPGQGLQFLFEYFSETQRNKGNFPGRFSGRQFSNSRSEMNVSTLELGDSALYLCASSAGSLLSGANVLTFGAGSRLTVL.

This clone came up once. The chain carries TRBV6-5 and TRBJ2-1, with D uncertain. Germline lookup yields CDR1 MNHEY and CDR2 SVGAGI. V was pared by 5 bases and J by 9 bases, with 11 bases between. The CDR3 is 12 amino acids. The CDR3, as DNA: TGTGCCAGCAGTCACACATTCGCTGAGCAGTTCTTC. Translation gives CASSHTFAEQFF.

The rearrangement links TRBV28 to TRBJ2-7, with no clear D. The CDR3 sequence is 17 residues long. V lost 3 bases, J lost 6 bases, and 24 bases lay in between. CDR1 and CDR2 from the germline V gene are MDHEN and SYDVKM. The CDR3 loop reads CASSFPRLSTWHTEQYF. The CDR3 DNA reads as TGTGCCAGCAGTTTTCCACGACTGAGTACGTGGCATACCGAGCAGTACTTC.

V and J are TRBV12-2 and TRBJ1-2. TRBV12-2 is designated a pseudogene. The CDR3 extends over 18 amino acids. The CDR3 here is CASRLAEGPRVSNYGYTF. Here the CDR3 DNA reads TGTGCAAGTCGCTTAGCGGAGGGACCGAGGGTGTCTAACTATGGCTACACCTTC.

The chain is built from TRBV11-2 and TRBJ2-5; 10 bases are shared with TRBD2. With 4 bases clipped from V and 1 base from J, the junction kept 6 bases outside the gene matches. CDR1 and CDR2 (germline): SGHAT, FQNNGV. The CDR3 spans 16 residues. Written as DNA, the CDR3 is TGTGCCAGCAGCTCCTTTAGCGGGAGGAGCCAAGAGACCCAGTACTTC. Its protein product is CASSSFSGRSQETQYF.

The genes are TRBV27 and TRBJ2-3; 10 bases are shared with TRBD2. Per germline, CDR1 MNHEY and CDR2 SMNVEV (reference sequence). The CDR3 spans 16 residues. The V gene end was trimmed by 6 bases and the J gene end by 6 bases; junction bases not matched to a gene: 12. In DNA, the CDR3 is TGTGCCAGCAGCTACCGCTGGGCTAGCGGGAGTGATACGCAGTATTTT. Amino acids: CASSYRWASGSDTQYF.

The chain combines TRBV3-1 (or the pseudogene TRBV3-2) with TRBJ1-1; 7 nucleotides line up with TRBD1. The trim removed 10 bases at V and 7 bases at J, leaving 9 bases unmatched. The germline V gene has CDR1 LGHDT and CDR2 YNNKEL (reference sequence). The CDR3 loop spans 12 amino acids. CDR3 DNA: TGTGCCACCCAATCCAGGGGGGTTGAAGCTTTCTTT. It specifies CATQSRGVEAFF.

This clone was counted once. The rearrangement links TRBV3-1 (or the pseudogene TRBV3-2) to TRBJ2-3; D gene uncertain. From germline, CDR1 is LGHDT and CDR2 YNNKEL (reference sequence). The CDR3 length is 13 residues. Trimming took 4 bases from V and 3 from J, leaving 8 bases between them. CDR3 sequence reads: CASSRKGTDTQYF. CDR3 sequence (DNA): TGTGCCAGCAGCCGGAAGGGAACAGATACGCAGTATTTT.

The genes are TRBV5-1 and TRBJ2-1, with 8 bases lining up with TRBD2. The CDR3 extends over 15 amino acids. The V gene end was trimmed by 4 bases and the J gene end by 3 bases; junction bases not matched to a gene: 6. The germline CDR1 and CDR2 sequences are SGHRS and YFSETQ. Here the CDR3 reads CASSDVAGNYNEQFF. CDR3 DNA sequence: TGCGCCAGCAGCGACGTAGCGGGAAACTACAATGAGCAGTTCTTC.

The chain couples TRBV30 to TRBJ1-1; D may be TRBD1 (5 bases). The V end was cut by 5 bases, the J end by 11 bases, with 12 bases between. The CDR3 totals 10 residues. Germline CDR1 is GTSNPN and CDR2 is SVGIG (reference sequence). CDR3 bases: TGTGCCTGGGGGGGACCCGCGGCTTTCTTT. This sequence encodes CAWGGPAAFF.

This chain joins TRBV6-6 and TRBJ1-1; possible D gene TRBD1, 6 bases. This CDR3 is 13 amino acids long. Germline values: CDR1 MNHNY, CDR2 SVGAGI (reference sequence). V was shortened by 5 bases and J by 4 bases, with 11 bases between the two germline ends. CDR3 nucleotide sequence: TGTGCCAGCAGTAACAGGGATGTCACTGAAGCTTTCTTT. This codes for CASSNRDVTEAFF.

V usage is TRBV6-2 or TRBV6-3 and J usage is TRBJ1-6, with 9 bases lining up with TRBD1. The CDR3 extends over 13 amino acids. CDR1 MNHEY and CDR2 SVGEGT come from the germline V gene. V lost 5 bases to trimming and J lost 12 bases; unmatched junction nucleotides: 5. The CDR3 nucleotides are TGTGCCAGCAGTCGGGACAGGGAGGAACCCCTCCACTTT. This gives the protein CASSRDREEPLHF.